Sequencing of this TCR beta chain was carried out in a study of a mutant IDH1 vaccine in newly diagnosed glioma. About the research overall: Following radiotherapy alone, or alongside temozolomide cycles, vaccination was started after an interval of 4-6 weeks. The earlier regimen, radiotherapy, temozolomide, or both, was most often both. Sex distribution of treated patients was around 62% male and roughly 40% female; mean age was around 40 years.

The data were produced by immunoSEQ multiplex PCR, yet TCRdb's version contains in-frame clones alone and is incomplete. The data contain around 94,000 clones, approximately 89% of them singletons. Time point meaning: week 47, end of study. Vaccination used 300 ug of mutant IDH1 20-mer peptide per dose, with topical imiquimod. This CDR3 is built from 14 residues. Germline V gene data show CDR1 as SGDLS and CDR2 as YYNGEE. V was trimmed by 0 bases and J by 5 bases, leaving 11 bases between them. Findings and caveats of the study: Among all patients, vaccine-induced immune responses occurred in around 95%.

This clone appeared a single time. What it binds is not known. The receptor was isolated from a woman in her 50s with glioma. The sequencing here drew on PBMCs, taken from a glioma patient whose treatment included an IDH1 peptide vaccine. The chain employs TRBV9 and TRBJ1-2, with D unresolved. The CDR3 protein is CASSVEARTYGYTF. The CDR3 DNA sequence: TGTGCCAGCAGCGTAGAGGCAAGGACGTATGGCTACACCTTC.